The TCR beta chain described here comes from a study of low-dose radiotherapy and immunotherapy resistance in tumors. For the study at large: The study delivered 0.5 Gy per fraction every 2 weeks to Cohort 1, totaling 6.5 Gy. Nivolumab was given to patients as a 240 mg flat dose every two weeks, and ipilimumab at 1 mg/kg every six weeks. Both were delivered intravenously.

Gene-specific TRAV and TRBV primers were used for first-strand cDNA, covering alpha and beta chains. TCR amplification ran approximately 22 PCR cycles using constant-region and V-primer adapter primers. From the reads, TCRdb called clonotypes with MiXCR, one entry per CDR3 protein. The sample lists 75,000 to 95,000 distinct CDR3 sequences, 9.4% occurring once. As for time point: before trial treatment. Nivolumab, ipilimumab, aspirin, low-dose cyclophosphamide and low-dose radiotherapy were given to donors. Patients qualified if they had advanced solid tumors that lacked tumor-infiltrating lymphocytes. This clonotype was seen repeatedly, ten times or more. The germline V gene has CDR1 LGHDT and CDR2 YNNKEL (reference sequence). V trimming: 5 bases; J trimming: 5 bases; junction bases outside the gene matches: 6. CDR3 length equals 15 residues.

The V call is TRBV3-1, the J call TRBJ2-5; 12 bases agree with TRBD2. Sequencing was performed on PBMCs, taken before treatment. The TCR comes from a male donor with prostate cancer. The CDR3, as DNA: TGTGCCAGCAGCTATGGACTAGCGGGAAGGGAGACCCAGTACTTC. Translating gives CASSYGLAGRETQYF.